This note documents a single T cell receptor (beta chain) sequence. These data originate in a study of T cells after yellow fever vaccination. Study details: Researchers used SMART-Seq v4 Ultra Low Input to prepare fractions that had low cell numbers. Study conclusions and caveats: Nearly all vaccine-responding clonotypes were undetectable in sorted memory subsets on day 0. Weaker overall, the secondary response nonetheless peaked faster (day 5 versus 15). Repertoires obtained by FACS sorting could include abundant clonotypes that entered as contaminants from the bulk population.

TCRdb redid the calling of the 5' RACE reads with MiXCR, one entry per CDR3 protein. In the table there are approximately 32,000 distinct CDR3 sequences, 6.6% of which are singletons. Germline V CDR1 and CDR2: ENHRY, SYGVKD. The CDR3 covers 12 residues. V was shortened by 10 bases and J by 2 bases, with 9 bases between the two germline ends. V is TRBV10-3 and J is TRBJ2-1, with D tentatively TRBD1 (5 bases). The TCR originated in a man aged 18 to 29 who received the YFV17D yellow fever vaccine. The material was PBMCs, either bulk or a sorted T-cell subset (CD4+, CD8+, memory, or dextramer-sorted; not recorded which), obtained on the day of the first yellow fever vaccination. The CDR3 loop is CATGQAYNEQFF. Written as DNA, the CDR3 is TGTGCCACAGGGCAGGCCTACAATGAGCAGTTCTTC.